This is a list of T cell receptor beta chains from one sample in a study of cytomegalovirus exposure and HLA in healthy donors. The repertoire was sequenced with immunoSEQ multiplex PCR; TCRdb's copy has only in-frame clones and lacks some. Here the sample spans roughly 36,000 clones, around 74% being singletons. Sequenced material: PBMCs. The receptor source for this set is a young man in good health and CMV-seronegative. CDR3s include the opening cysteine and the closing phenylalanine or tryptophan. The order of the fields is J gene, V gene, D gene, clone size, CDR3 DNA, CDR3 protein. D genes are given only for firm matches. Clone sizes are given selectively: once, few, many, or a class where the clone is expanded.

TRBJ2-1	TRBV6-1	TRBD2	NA	TGTGCCAGCAGTGAAAGTCTAGCGGGAGGGCAACGGGAGCAGTTCTTC	CASSESLAGGQREQFF
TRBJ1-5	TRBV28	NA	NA	TGTGCCAGCAGTTTATATTACGGGAGTCAGCCCCAGCATTTT	CASSLYYGSQPQHF
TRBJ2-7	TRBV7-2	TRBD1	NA	TGTGCCAGCAGCCGACAGGGGGCAGTTAACCCCTACGAGCAGTACTTC	CASSRQGAVNPYEQYF
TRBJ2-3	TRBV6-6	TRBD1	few	TGTGCCAGCAGTTACTCGCCGGGACAGGTGGGAGATACGCAGTATTTT	CASSYSPGQVGDTQYF
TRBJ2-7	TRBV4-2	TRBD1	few	TGTGCCAGCAGCCAAGATGGGGGGACAGGTCAGTACGAGCAGTACTTC	CASSQDGGTGQYEQYF
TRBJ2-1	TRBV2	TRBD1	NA	TGTGCCAGCAGTGAAAGTAGGGACAGGGGGCAGTTCTTC	CASSESRDRGQFF
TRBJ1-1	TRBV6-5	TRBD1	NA	TGTGCCAGCAGTTTCGACAGGGGGCTGGGTGAAGCTTTCTTT	CASSFDRGLGEAFF
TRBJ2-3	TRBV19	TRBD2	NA	TGTGCCAGTAGTATAGGTGGCGGGAGTTTGGATACGCAGTATTTT	CASSIGGGSLDTQYF
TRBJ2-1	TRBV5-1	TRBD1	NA	TGCGCCAGCAGCTTGGGCGGGGGACAGGGATACAATGAGCAGTTCTTC	CASSLGGGQGYNEQFF
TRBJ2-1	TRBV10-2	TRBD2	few	TGCGCCAGCAGTGTCACAGGGACTAGAGGGCCGTTCTTC	CASSVTGTRGPFF
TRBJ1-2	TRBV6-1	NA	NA	TGTGCCAGCAGCCTCGACACAATCTATGGCTACACCTTC	CASSLDTIYGYTF
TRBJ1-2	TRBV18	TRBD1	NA	TGTGCCAGCTCACTAGGCTCCGGGACAGGGACCTATGGCTACACCTTC	CASSLGSGTGTYGYTF
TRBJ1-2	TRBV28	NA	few	TGTGCCAGCAGCGTCCAACCCGCGGGTGGCTACACCTTC	CASSVQPAGGYTF
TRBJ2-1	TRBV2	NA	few	TGTGCCAGCAGGAGGCCCGTAAGCTATGAGCAGTTCTTC	CASRRPVSYEQFF
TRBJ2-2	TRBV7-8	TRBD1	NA	TGTGCCAGCAGCTTAGGAACAGGGGGCGTCACCGGGGAGCTGTTTTTT	CASSLGTGGVTGELFF
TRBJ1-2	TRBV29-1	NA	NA	TGCAGCGTTGAAGCAGGGATCAGGGGCTACACCTTC	CSVEAGIRGYTF
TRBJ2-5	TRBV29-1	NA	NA	TGCAGCGTTAGGGGGACACCCCGACAAGAGACCCAGTACTTC	CSVRGTPRQETQYF
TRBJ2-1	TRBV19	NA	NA	TGTGCCAGTAGTATCCGCGGCGCCCCCTACAATGAGCAGTTCTTC	CASSIRGAPYNEQFF
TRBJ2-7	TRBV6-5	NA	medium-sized	TGTGCCAGCAGTTACGGGGGGGCCAAAAGCTCCTACGAGCAGTACTTC	CASSYGGAKSSYEQYF
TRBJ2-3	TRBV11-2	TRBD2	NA	TGTGCCAGCAGCTTTAGGTCCTTGTTAGCGGGGTCCGACGATACGCAGTATTTT	CASSFRSLLAGSDDTQYF
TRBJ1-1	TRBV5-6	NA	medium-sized	TGTGCCAGCAGCTTGAGGGGAACTGAAGCTTTCTTT	CASSLRGTEAFF
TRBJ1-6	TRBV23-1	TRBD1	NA	TGCGCCAGCAGTCAGGACGTCGGGACAGAGTACCGAAGCTCCTATAATTCACCCCTCCACTTT	CASSQDVGTEYRSSYNSPLHF
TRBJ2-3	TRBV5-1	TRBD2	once	TGCGCCAGCAGCTTGGGACTAGCGGGAATGAGGGGCACAGATACGCAGTATTTT	CASSLGLAGMRGTDTQYF
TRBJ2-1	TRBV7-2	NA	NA	TGTGCCAGCAGCTTATGGGCGGAAGCGGCCAATGAGCAGTTCTTC	CASSLWAEAANEQFF
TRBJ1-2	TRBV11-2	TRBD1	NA	TGTGCCAGCAGCTTAGACAGGGGGCGTGGCTACACCTTC	CASSLDRGRGYTF
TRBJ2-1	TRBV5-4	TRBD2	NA	TGTGCCAGCAGCTTGGCTAGCGGGGGGCTGCACAATGAGCAGTTCTTC	CASSLASGGLHNEQFF
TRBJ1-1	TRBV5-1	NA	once	TGCGCCAGCAGCGAGGGACAAAACAGGGCGAACACTGAAGCTTTCTTT	CASSEGQNRANTEAFF